This TCR beta chain appears in the sequencing data of a study of T-cell memory formation after mild COVID-19. Findings of the study overall: The finding that pre-infection memory included some responding clones suggested that cross-reactive memory joined.

About this clonotype: Its target is unknown.

Germline V gives CDR1 SGDLS, CDR2 YYNGEE. The CDR3 runs to 15 residues. With V trimmed by 0 bases and J by 5 bases, 4 bases remained unmatched. Each CDR3 protein gets one entry after TCRdb re-called the 5' RACE reads with MiXCR. The sample has approximately 350,000 distinct CDR3 sequences, approximately 29% seen once. The receptor was derived from an adult woman who had mild COVID-19 (a few samples of this study predate the infection). Cell type and time point are not known. Source material: PBMCs or a T cell subset sorted from them (not recorded which). V usage is TRBV9 and J usage is TRBJ1-1, with 10 nucleotides matching TRBD1. DNA of the CDR3: TGTGCCAGCAGCGTAGTGTCGGGACAGGGGACTGAAGCTTTCTTT. It encodes CASSVVSGQGTEAFF.